Listed here are 3 T cell receptor beta chains from one sample, sequenced in a study of control samples from healthy donors and cancer patients. Profiled with immunoSEQ multiplex PCR; TCRdb holds only in-frame clones, not every one. The sample yields about 180,000 clones, 80% to 95% seen once. Sequences were obtained from blood. The receptors originated from a woman between 40 and 55 years old in good health.

This chain joins TRBV2 and TRBJ2-7; 10 bases line up with TRBD2. The CDR3 spans 14 residues. With 7 bases clipped from V and 4 bases from J, the junction kept 7 bases outside the gene matches. Germline-derived CDR1 and CDR2 are SNHLY and FYNNEI. CDR3: CASTLAGEWYEQYF. DNA of the CDR3: TGTGCCAGCACCCTAGCGGGGGAATGGTACGAGCAGTACTTC.

The gene calls are TRBV18 and TRBJ2-1; 7 bases fit TRBD2. The J segment lost 1 base and the V segment lost 3 bases, leaving 12 bases of the junction unmatched. The V gene's germline CDR1 is KGHSH and CDR2 LQKENI. The CDR3 has 18 amino acids. As DNA, the CDR3 is TGTGCCAGCTCACCCAGATCGATGCGGGGGACGTCCTACAATGAGCAGTTCTTC. This encodes CASSPRSMRGTSYNEQFF.

The chain uses TRBV12-3 or TRBV12-4 and TRBJ2-7; weak D call: TRBD2 (6 bases). This CDR3 comprises 13 residues. The V gene lost 5 bases and the J gene lost 6 bases, with 14 bases spanning the gap. The DNA of the CDR3 is TGTGCCAGCAGTCCCTTTGGGCGGGGCGAGCAGTACTTC. Its protein product is CASSPFGRGEQYF.